This TCR beta chain stems from a study of T cell changes during pregnancy in multiple sclerosis. The method was immunoSEQ multiplex PCR; TCRdb's version includes in-frame clones alone and lacks a portion of them. The table lists 70,000 to 75,000 clones, less than 90% of them singletons, with 3.3% in the top ten. Trimming left V 5 bases short and J 8 bases short, with 10 bases between. The CDR3 runs 11 residues. Per the germline V gene, CDR1 is GTSNPN and CDR2 is SVGIG (reference sequence). The chain joins TRBV30 to TRBJ2-1, with TRBD2 as a possible D gene (6 bases). This TCR was sampled from a female donor with multiple sclerosis, enrolled in a pregnancy study. The sequencing here drew on peripheral blood, taken before pregnancy. CDR3 in amino acids: CAWAIADEQFF. The CDR3 nucleotides read TGTGCCTGGGCAATAGCGGATGAGCAGTTCTTC.